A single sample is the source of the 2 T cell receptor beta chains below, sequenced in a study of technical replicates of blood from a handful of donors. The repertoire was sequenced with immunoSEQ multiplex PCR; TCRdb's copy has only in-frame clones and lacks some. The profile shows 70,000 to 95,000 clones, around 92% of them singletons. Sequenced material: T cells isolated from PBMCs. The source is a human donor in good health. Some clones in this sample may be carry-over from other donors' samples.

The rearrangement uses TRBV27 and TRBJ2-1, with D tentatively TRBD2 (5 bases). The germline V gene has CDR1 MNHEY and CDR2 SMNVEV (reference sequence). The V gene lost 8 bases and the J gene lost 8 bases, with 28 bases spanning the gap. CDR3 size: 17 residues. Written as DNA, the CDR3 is TGTGCCAGCTCGCGAACTGACTTAAACGGGGAGAGGCATGAGCAGTTCTTC. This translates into CASSRTDLNGERHEQFF.

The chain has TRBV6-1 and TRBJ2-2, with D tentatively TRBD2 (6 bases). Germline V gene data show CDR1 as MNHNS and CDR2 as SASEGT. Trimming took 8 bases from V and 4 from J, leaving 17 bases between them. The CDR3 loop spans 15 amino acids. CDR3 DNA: TGTGCCAGCGTCAGTATACGGGAGCTCACCGGGGAGCTGTTTTTT. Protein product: CASVSIRELTGELFF.